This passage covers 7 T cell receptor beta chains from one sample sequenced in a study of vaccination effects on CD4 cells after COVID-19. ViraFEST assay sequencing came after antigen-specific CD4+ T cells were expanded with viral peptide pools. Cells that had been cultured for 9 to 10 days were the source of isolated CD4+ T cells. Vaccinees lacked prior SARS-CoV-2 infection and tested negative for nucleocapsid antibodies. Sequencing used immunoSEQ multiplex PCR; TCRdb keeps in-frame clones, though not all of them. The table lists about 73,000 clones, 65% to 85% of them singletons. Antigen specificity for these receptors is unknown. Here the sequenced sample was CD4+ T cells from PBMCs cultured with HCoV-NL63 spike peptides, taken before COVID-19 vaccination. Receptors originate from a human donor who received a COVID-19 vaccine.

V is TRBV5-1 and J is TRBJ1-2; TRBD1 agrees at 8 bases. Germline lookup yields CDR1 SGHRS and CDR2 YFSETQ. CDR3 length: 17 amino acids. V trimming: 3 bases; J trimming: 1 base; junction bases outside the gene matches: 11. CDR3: CASSSTRDRGSNYGYTF. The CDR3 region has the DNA TGCGCCAGCAGCTCCACCCGCGACAGGGGAAGTAACTATGGCTACACCTTC.

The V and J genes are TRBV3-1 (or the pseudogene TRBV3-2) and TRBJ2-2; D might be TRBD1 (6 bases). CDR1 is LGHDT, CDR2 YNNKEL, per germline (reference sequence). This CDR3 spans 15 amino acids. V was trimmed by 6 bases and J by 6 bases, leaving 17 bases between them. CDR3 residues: CASSTSQTGAGELFF. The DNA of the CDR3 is TGTGCCAGCAGTACATCACAGACAGGCGCCGGGGAGCTGTTTTTT.

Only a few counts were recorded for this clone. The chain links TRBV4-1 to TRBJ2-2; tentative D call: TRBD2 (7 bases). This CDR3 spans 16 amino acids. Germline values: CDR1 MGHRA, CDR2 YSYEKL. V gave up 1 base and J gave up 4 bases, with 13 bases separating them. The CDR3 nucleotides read TGCGCCAGCAGCCAAGGGGAGGGGGGGGTCACCGGGGAGCTGTTTTTT. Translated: CASSQGEGGVTGELFF.

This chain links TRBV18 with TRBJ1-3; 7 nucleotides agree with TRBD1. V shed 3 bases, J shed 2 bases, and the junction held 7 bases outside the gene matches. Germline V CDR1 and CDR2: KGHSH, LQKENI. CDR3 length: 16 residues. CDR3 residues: CASSPRQGGAGNTIYF. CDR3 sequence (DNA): TGTGCCAGCTCACCTCGGCAGGGGGGTGCTGGAAACACCATATATTTT.

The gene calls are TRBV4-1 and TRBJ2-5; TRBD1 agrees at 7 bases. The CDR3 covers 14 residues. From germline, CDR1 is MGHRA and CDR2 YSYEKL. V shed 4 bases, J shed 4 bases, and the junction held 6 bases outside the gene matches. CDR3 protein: CASSLDRVRETQYF. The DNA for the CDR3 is TGCGCCAGCAGCCTAGACAGGGTACGAGAGACCCAGTACTTC.

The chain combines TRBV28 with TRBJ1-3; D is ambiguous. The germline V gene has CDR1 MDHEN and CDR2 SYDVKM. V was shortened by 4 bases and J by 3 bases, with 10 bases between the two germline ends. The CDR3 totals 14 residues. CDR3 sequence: CASSSGGSGNTIYF. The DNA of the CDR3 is TGTGCCAGCAGTTCGGGAGGAAGTGGAAACACCATATATTTT.

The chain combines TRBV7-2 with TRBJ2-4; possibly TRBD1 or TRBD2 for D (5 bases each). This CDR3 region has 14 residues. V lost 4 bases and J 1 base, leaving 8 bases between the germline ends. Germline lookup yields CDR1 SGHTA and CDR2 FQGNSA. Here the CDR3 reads CASSSWGAKNIQYF. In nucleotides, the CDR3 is TGTGCCAGCAGCTCCTGGGGGGCCAAAAACATTCAGTACTTC.